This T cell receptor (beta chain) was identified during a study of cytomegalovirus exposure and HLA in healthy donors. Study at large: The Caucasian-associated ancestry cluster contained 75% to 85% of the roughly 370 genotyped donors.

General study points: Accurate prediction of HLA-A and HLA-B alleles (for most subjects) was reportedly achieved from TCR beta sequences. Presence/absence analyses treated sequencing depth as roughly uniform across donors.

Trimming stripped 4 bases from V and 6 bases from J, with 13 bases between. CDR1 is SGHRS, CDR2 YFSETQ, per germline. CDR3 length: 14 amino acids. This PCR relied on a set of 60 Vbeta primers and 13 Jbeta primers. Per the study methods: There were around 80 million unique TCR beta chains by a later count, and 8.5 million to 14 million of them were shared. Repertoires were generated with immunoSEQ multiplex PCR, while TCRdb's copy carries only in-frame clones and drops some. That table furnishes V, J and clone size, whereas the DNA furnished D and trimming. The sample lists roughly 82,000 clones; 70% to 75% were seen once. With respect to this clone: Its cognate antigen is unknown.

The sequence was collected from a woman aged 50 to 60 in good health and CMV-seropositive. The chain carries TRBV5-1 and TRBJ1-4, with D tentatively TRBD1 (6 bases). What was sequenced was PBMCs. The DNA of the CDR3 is TGCGCCAGCAGCCCGTACAGGGTGGATGAAAAACTGTTTTTT. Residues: CASSPYRVDEKLFF.